Following are 9 T cell receptor beta chains from one sample sequenced in a study of breast tumors, draining lymph nodes, adjacent tissues. The lymph nodes were axillary draining lymph nodes from breast cancer patients. Each CDR3 protein is one row after TCRdb ran MiXCR on the multiplex PCR reads. Here the sample spans fewer than 140,000 distinct CDR3 sequences, under 40% being singletons. The sample was axillary lymph node tissue. These receptors all stem from a female donor with breast cancer. Some clones in this sample may be carry-over from other donors' samples.

This clonotype was counted many times. The chain links TRBV5-1 to TRBJ1-2; D is possibly TRBD1 (6 bases). The CDR3 covers 14 residues. Germline assignment: CDR1 SGHRS and CDR2 YFSETQ. The germline V and J ends were trimmed by 5 bases and 8 bases, with 19 bases remaining between them. CDR3 in amino acids: CASRLEGGAGGYTF. For the CDR3, the DNA is TGCGCCAGCAGGCTCGAAGGGGGGGCAGGAGGCTACACCTTC.

This clonotype was seen at least ten times. This sequence joins TRBV3-1 and TRBJ2-3, with D maybe TRBD2 (6 bases). The CDR3 consists of 13 residues. Germline V CDR1 and CDR2: LGHDT, YNNKEL (reference sequence). V lost 3 bases, J lost 6 bases, and 10 bases lay in between. The CDR3 region has the DNA TGTGCCAGCAGCCATAGGGCGGGGGATACGCAGTATTTT. Its protein is CASSHRAGDTQYF.

The chain is built from TRBV5-1 and TRBJ1-2; a weak D match, TRBD1 (5 bases). CDR1 and CDR2 from the germline V gene are SGHRS and YFSETQ. Trimming took 5 bases from V and 5 from J, leaving 10 bases between them. This CDR3 comprises 12 residues. The CDR3 DNA reads as TGCGCCAGCAGACAGGTGCTTTATGGCTACACCTTC. Translated: CASRQVLYGYTF.

CDR3 coding DNA: TGTGCCAGTAGTGGACCGGGACTAGCGGGCTACGAGCAGTACTTC. The encoded protein is CASSGPGLAGYEQYF. The chain couples TRBV19 to TRBJ2-7; 12 positions match TRBD2. CDR1 is LNHDA and CDR2 is SQIVND in the germline V gene (reference sequence). After removal of 5 bases from V and 3 bases from J, the junction contained 5 bases not matched to a gene. CDR3 length equals 15 residues.

This clonotype has a count of ten or more. The chain combines TRBV6-5 with TRBJ1-2; 10 bases align to TRBD1. With 5 bases clipped from V and 3 bases from J, the junction kept 6 bases outside the gene matches. CDR3 length: 15 amino acids. Germline V gene sequence: CDR1 MNHEY, CDR2 SVGAGI. The CDR3 protein is CASSHGTGVYYGYTF. Written as DNA, the CDR3 is TGTGCCAGCAGTCACGGGACAGGGGTTTACTATGGCTACACCTTC.

This clonotype was seen repeatedly, ten times or more. This could be a read error, since a much larger clone is one nucleotide away. V and J are TRBV9 and TRBJ2-5; D possibly matches TRBD1 or TRBD2 (7 bases each). The CDR3 contains 15 residues. In germline, CDR1 is SGDLS, CDR2 YYNGEE. CDR3 region: CASSVRGGGQETPYF. CDR3 DNA sequence: TGTGCCAGCAGCGTCCGGGGAGGGGGCCAAGAGACCCCGTACTTC.

This clonotype was found many times. This sequence joins TRBV9 and TRBJ2-3, with 9 bases fitting TRBD1. Looked up from germline, CDR1 is SGDLS and CDR2 is YYNGEE. V shed 1 base, J shed 5 bases, and the junction held 5 bases outside the gene matches. CDR3 length: 15 amino acids. The CDR3, as DNA: TGTGCCAGCAGCGTACCCGGGACAGGGTTAGATACGCAGTATTTT. Protein product: CASSVPGTGLDTQYF.

This clonotype has ten or more counts. V gene TRBV10-3 combines with J gene TRBJ2-5; 9 nucleotides line up with TRBD2. The CDR3 consists of 18 residues. The V segment lost 2 bases and the J segment 3 bases; nucleotides outside the gene matches: 13. Germline-derived CDR1 and CDR2 are ENHRY and SYGVKD. As DNA, the CDR3 is TGTGCCATCAGTGAGACAATCGGCGGGAGGGCCCACGAAGAGACCCAGTACTTC. Its translation is CAISETIGGRAHEETQYF.

The chain is built from TRBV24-1 and TRBJ1-2; D gene ambiguous. The CDR3 covers 14 residues. CDR1 KGHDR and CDR2 SFDVKD come from the germline V gene. V lost 6 bases and J 0 bases, leaving 10 bases between the germline ends. CDR3 bases: TGTGCCACCAGTTTGTCGGGAACTAACTATGGCTACACCTTC. It specifies CATSLSGTNYGYTF.